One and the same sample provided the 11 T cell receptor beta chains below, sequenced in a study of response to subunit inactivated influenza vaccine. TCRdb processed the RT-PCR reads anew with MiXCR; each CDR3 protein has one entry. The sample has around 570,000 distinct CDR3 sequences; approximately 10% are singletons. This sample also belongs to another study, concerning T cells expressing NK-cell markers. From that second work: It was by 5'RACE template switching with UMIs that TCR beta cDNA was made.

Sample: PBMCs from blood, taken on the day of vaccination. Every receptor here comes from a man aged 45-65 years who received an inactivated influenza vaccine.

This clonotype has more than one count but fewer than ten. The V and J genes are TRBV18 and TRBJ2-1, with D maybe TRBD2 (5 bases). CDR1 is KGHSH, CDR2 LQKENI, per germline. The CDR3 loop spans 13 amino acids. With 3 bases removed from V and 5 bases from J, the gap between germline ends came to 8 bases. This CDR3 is CASSPDLNNEQFF. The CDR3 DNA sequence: TGTGCCAGCTCACCGGACTTAAACAATGAGCAGTTCTTC.

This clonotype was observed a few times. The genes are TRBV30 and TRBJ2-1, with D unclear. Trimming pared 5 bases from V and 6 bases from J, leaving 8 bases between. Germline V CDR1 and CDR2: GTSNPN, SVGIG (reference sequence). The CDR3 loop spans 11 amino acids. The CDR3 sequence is CAWGQVNEQFF. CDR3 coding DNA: TGTGCCTGGGGTCAGGTCAATGAGCAGTTCTTC.

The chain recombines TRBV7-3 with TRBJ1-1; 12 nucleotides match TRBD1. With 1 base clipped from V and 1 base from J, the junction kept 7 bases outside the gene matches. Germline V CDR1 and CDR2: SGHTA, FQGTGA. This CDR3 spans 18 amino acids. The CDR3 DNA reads TGTGCCAGCAGCTTAATACCGGGACAGGGGGCCGCGAACACTGAAGCTTTCTTT. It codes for CASSLIPGQGAANTEAFF.

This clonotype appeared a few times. The CDR3 DNA follows: TGTGCCAGCTCCCATGGACTAGCGGGAGAAGGGGCCATCTACAATGAGCAGTTCTTC. This translates into CASSHGLAGEGAIYNEQFF. The chain recombines TRBV18 with TRBJ2-1; 13 positions match TRBD2. Looked up from germline, CDR1 is KGHSH and CDR2 is LQKENI. The CDR3 runs 19 residues. The V and J ends lost 6 bases and 3 bases, in that order; junction bases with no gene match: 14.

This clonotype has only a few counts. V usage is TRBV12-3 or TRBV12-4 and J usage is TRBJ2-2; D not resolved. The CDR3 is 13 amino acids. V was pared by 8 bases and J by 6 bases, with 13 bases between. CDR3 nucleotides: TGTGCCAGCTGGACCTCCCCCTCCGGGGAGCTGTTTTTT. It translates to CASWTSPSGELFF.

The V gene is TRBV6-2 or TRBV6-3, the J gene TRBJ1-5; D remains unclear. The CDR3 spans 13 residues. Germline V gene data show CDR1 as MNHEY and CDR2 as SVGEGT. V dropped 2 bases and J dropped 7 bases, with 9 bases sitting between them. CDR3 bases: TGTGCCAGCAGTTACCGCGTGGCACAGCCCCAGCATTTT. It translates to CASSYRVAQPQHF.

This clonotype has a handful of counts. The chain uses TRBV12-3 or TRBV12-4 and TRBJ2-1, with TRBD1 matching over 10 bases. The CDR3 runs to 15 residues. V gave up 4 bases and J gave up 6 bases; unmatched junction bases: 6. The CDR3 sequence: CASSWGQGMRNEQFF. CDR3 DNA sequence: TGTGCCAGCAGTTGGGGACAGGGGATGCGCAATGAGCAGTTCTTC.

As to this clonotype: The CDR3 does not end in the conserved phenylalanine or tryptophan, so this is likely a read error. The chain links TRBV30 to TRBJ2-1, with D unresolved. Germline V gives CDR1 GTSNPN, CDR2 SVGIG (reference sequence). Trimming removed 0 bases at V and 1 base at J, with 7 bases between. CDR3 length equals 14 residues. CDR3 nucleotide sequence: TGTGCCTGGAGTGTCGTCTCATCCTACAATGAGCAGTTCTGC. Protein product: CAWSVVSSYNEQFC.

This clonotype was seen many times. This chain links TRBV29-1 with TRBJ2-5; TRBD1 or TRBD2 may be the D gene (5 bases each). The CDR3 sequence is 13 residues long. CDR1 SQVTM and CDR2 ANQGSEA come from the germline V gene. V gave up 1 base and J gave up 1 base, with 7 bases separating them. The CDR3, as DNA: TGCAGCGTTGAAGGGGGGTTCCAAGAGACCCAGTACTTC. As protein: CSVEGGFQETQYF.

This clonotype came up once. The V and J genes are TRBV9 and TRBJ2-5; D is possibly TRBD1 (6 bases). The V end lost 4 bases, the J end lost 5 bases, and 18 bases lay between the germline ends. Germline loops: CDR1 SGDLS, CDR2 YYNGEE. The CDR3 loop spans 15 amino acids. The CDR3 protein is CASSTTAQGYETQYF. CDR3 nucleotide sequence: TGTGCCAGCAGCACCACGGCACAGGGATATGAGACCCAGTACTTC.

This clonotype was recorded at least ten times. In nucleotides, the CDR3 is TGTGCCAGCAGTGTCAATCCGGGTAGTTACAATGAGCAGTTCTTC. This codes for CASSVNPGSYNEQFF. The chain uses TRBV6-1 and TRBJ2-1, with D hard to call. CDR1 is MNHNS, CDR2 SASEGT, per germline. The CDR3 extends over 15 amino acids. The germline V and J ends were trimmed by 4 bases and 4 bases, with 14 bases remaining between them.